The rows below give T cell receptor beta chains drawn from one sample of a study of cytomegalovirus exposure and HLA in healthy donors. Data came from immunoSEQ multiplex PCR; TCRdb stores just in-frame clones and leaves some out. The table lists fewer than 200,000 clones, roughly 80% of them singletons. Specimen: PBMCs. The source is a woman between 45 and 65 years old in good health and CMV-seropositive. Both conserved end residues are part of each CDR3. Fields, in order: D gene, J gene, clone size, V gene, CDR3 DNA, CDR3 protein. A D gene is named only where the DNA matches it firmly. Part of the rows lack a size; the others show once, few, many or a class for expanded clones.

-	TRBJ1-1	-	TRBV4-1	TGCGCCAGCAGCCGCGTGTGGCAGGGACTCATGAACACTGAAGCTTTCTTT	CASSRVWQGLMNTEAFF
-	TRBJ2-1	-	TRBV29-1	TGCAGCATTGACAGGGGCGGGGGCAATGAGCAGTTCTTC	CSIDRGGGNEQFF
-	TRBJ2-5	once	TRBV5-4	TGTGCCAGCAGCGGGGGGACGAAGGGGGAGACCCAGTACTTC	CASSGGTKGETQYF
TRBD1	TRBJ1-6	-	TRBV18	TGTGCCAGCTCACCTAACAGACAGGGGGAATCACCCCTCCACTTT	CASSPNRQGESPLHF
TRBD1	TRBJ2-3	-	TRBV5-6	TGTGCCAGCAGCTTGAGGGACAGGGGAGGGACAGATACGCAGTATTTT	CASSLRDRGGTDTQYF
TRBD1	TRBJ2-7	-	TRBV7-9	TGTGCCAGCAGCTCGACCGGACAGGGGGGGTACGAGCAGTACTTC	CASSSTGQGGYEQYF
-	TRBJ2-5	-	TRBV29-1	TGCAGCGTTGGCGGGACGTGGCAAGAGACCCAGTACTTC	CSVGGTWQETQYF
TRBD1	TRBJ1-5	few	TRBV28	TGTGCCAGCAGCCCACCGGGACAGCACCTTTATAGCAATCAGCCCCAGCATTTT	CASSPPGQHLYSNQPQHF
TRBD1	TRBJ1-5	-	TRBV28	TGTGCCAGCAGCCCCGACAGGGAAGTCCAGCCCCAGCATTTT	CASSPDREVQPQHF
-	TRBJ1-2	-	TRBV7-9	TGTGCCAGCAGCTCTGACACTGGCGGCTACACCTTC	CASSSDTGGYTF
-	TRBJ1-2	-	TRBV19	TGTGCCAGTAGTATTGGTACGGGAGATTACTATGGCTACACCTTC	CASSIGTGDYYGYTF
-	TRBJ1-1	once	TRBV27	TGTGCCAGCAGCCGGACACTGAACACTGAAGCTTTCTTT	CASSRTLNTEAFF
TRBD2	TRBJ2-1	-	TRBV10-3	TGTGCCATCAGTGAGTCGCGTAGCGGGGTTTACAATGAGCAGTTCTTC	CAISESRSGVYNEQFF
-	TRBJ1-2	-	TRBV7-8	TGTGCCAGCAGCTTTGGGTCAGGATACTATGGCTACACCTTC	CASSFGSGYYGYTF
TRBD1	TRBJ1-5	-	TRBV10-3	TGTGCCGTAGGACAGGGGTTCGATCAGCCCCAGCATTTT	CAVGQGFDQPQHF
-	TRBJ2-3	-	TRBV6-5	TGTGCCAGCAGTTACTCGGATCTAGTAGTCACAGATACGCAGTATTTT	CASSYSDLVVTDTQYF
-	TRBJ1-4	-	TRBV19	TGTGCCAGTAGGCCAGGGGTTAATGAAAAACTGTTTTTT	CASRPGVNEKLFF
-	TRBJ1-3	-	TRBV4-2	TGTGCCAGCAGCCAAGATCCCGGAGACGGAAACACCATATATTTT	CASSQDPGDGNTIYF
TRBD1	TRBJ1-1	-	TRBV4-2	TGTGCCAGCAGCCAAGAGGAAAGACAGGGGACTGAAGCTTTCTTT	CASSQEERQGTEAFF
-	TRBJ2-1	-	TRBV5-4	TGTGCCAGCAGCTGGCGGGACAGAACCGACAATGAGCAGTTCTTC	CASSWRDRTDNEQFF
TRBD1	TRBJ1-2	once	TRBV27	TGTGCCAGCAGTTTAAACGGACAGGGGGCCCCTCATGGCTACACCTTC	CASSLNGQGAPHGYTF
-	TRBJ2-7	few	TRBV7-6	TGTGCCAGCAGCTTAGTTCTAGAAGCCTACGAGCAGTACTTC	CASSLVLEAYEQYF
TRBD1	TRBJ2-1	-	TRBV7-9	TGTGCCAGCAGCTTTACAGGGGCCGCCGATGAGCAGTTCTTC	CASSFTGAADEQFF
-	TRBJ2-3	-	TRBV19	TGTGCCAGTAGTATGGGTTGGGCAATGTATTTT	CASSMGWAMYF
TRBD2	TRBJ2-1	-	TRBV4-1	TGCGCCAGCAGCCGACGGCCCGGGACTACAGAGAACAATGAGCAGTTCTTC	CASSRRPGTTENNEQFF
TRBD1	TRBJ2-1	-	TRBV5-1	TGCGCCAGCAGCTTCCCCGGGACAGGGGACAATGAGCAGTTCTTC	CASSFPGTGDNEQFF
-	TRBJ2-1	-	TRBV21-1	TGTGCCAGCAGCACTTATTCTAGCGGAGGGACCTACAATGAGCAGTTCTTC	CASSTYSSGGTYNEQFF
TRBD1	TRBJ2-1	-	TRBV18	TGTGCCAGCTCACCCGGGGACAGACACAATGAGCAGTTCTTC	CASSPGDRHNEQFF
-	TRBJ2-5	-	TRBV30	TGTGCCTGGAGTCCTTCCAGGGTGGAGACCCAGTACTTC	CAWSPSRVETQYF
TRBD1	TRBJ1-4	-	TRBV7-2	TGTGCCAGCAGCCCTAGCAGATGGCCAGGGGGCGAAGAAAAACTGTTTTTT	CASSPSRWPGGEEKLFF
-	TRBJ1-2	once	TRBV28	TGTGCCAGCAGTCCTGCGGGGGGCGCATGGGCCACAAGGGGCTACACCTTC	CASSPAGGAWATRGYTF
-	TRBJ1-3	-	TRBV6-1	TGTGCCAGCAGTGACCCCAGGGTTCCTTCTGGAAACACCATATATTTT	CASSDPRVPSGNTIYF
-	TRBJ2-4	-	TRBV4-3	TGCGCCAGCAGCCACTCGGGTTACAAAAACATTCAGTACTTC	CASSHSGYKNIQYF
-	TRBJ2-5	-	TRBV18	TGTGCCAGCTCACCCCCGGGATCCTCCTCTGGGGTGCAGTACTTC	CASSPPGSSSGVQYF
-	TRBJ1-2	-	TRBV2	TGTGCCAGCAGTGGCTCTAGGTATGGCTACCCCTTC	CASSGSRYGYPF
-	TRBJ2-3	-	TRBV13	TGTGCCAGCAGCTCCTCAGGGGGGCCAGCCCAAATCACAGATACGCAGTATTTT	CASSSSGGPAQITDTQYF
TRBD2	TRBJ2-1	-	TRBV7-3	TGTGCCAGCAGCTTAGAAGGAGCGGGGATGCATGAGCAGTTCTTC	CASSLEGAGMHEQFF
TRBD2	TRBJ2-7	-	TRBV28	TGTGCCAGCAGATCTCCGGGGGGCTACGAGCAGTACTTC	CASRSPGGYEQYF
-	TRBJ2-7	once	TRBV5-4	TGTGCCAGCAGCCCCGGGTTCAACCGCTACGAGCAGTACTTC	CASSPGFNRYEQYF
TRBD2	TRBJ2-7	-	TRBV27	TGTGCCAGCAGTTTATCTACTAGCGGGAGAAGCTACGAGCAGTACTTC	CASSLSTSGRSYEQYF
TRBD2	TRBJ2-3	-	TRBV4-3	TGCGCCAGCAGCCAAGGACTAGCGGGGGGGGCAGATACGCAGTATTTT	CASSQGLAGGADTQYF
-	TRBJ1-3	-	TRBV15	TGTGCCACCAGCAGAGGGGGGGGAAGCTCTGGAAACACCATATATTTT	CATSRGGGSSGNTIYF
-	TRBJ2-2	-	TRBV5-1	TGCGCCAGCAGCGAGTACTTTAGCGGCGCGAACACCGGGGAGCTGTTTTTT	CASSEYFSGANTGELFF
TRBD1	TRBJ1-2	-	TRBV6-4	TGTGCCAGCAGTGACGGGACAGGGGGCAGTTATGGCTACACCTTC	CASSDGTGGSYGYTF
TRBD2	TRBJ2-1	few	TRBV7-9	TGTGCCAGCAGCCGTTCCCCCCGGACTAGCGGGGACAATGAGCAGTTCTTC	CASSRSPRTSGDNEQFF
TRBD1	TRBJ2-1	-	TRBV4-1	TGCGCCAGCAGCCAAGAGGGGACAGTCTCCTACAATGAGCAGTTCTTC	CASSQEGTVSYNEQFF
TRBD1	TRBJ1-5	few	TRBV5-6	TGTGCCAGCAGCTTGGGCGGACGCAGGGGGAGGCAGCCCCAGCATTTT	CASSLGGRRGRQPQHF
TRBD2	TRBJ2-3	-	TRBV10-3	TGTGCCATCAGTGAGTCTGGAGCGGGAGGGCCAGATACGCAGTATTTT	CAISESGAGGPDTQYF
-	TRBJ2-3	-	TRBV7-2	TGTGCCAGCAGCTTATTAGCAGATACGCAGTATTTT	CASSLLADTQYF
TRBD2	TRBJ2-3	few	TRBV7-2	TGTGCCAGCAGCTTAGGACTAGCGGGAGGCACAGATACGCAGTATTTT	CASSLGLAGGTDTQYF
-	TRBJ1-3	few	TRBV11-2	TGTGCCAGCAGCTTTGAACAGGGTTTAAACACCATATATTTT	CASSFEQGLNTIYF
-	TRBJ2-3	-	TRBV7-9	TGTGCCAGCAGGAAGACAGAAGATACGCAGTATTTT	CASRKTEDTQYF
TRBD1	TRBJ1-1	few	TRBV10-3	TGTGCCATTGTAGGGGACAGGAACACTGAAGCTTTCTTT	CAIVGDRNTEAFF
TRBD1	TRBJ2-2	once	TRBV7-8	TGTGCCAGCAGCTTAGTTGTAGGACAGGAGAACACCGGGGAGCTGTTTTTT	CASSLVVGQENTGELFF
-	TRBJ2-7	few	TRBV19	TGTGCCAGTAGGCGGAGGGCTAGCGACCACGAGCAGTACTTC	CASRRRASDHEQYF
-	TRBJ1-5	-	TRBV7-3	TGTGCCAGCAGCTTAAATTTGGGCCAGCCCCAGCATTTT	CASSLNLGQPQHF
-	TRBJ2-7	few	TRBV27	TGTGCCAGCAGTCATTCCAGGGCGGCCCTCTCCTACGAGCAGTACTTC	CASSHSRAALSYEQYF
-	TRBJ2-6	-	TRBV7-2	TGTGCCAGCAGAAGCTTTGGGGCCAACGTCCTGACTTTC	CASRSFGANVLTF